This T cell receptor beta chain was obtained from a study of T cell responses to AZD1222 COVID-19 vaccine. Germline CDR1 SNHLY, CDR2 FYNNEI. Losses at the gene ends were 1 base for V and 3 bases for J; bases not matched to a gene: 0. This CDR3 has 13 residues. General study findings and limits: Clonal diversity was possibly underestimated, and white British individuals and females predominated among donors. Regions 160-218 and 743-854 held dominance among vaccine-associated CD4 TCRs, which spanned spike. Sampling captured repertoires only after the peak T cell response.

The table came from immunoSEQ multiplex PCR; TCRdb's copy has only in-frame clones and leaves some out. The table includes 72,000 or so clones, 85% detected once. In the case of this clone: What it binds is not known.

The TCR was taken from an adult in good health. The chain carries TRBV2 and TRBJ2-7; 7 nucleotides align to TRBD1. The material sequenced was peripheral blood, taken on day 0 of AZD1222 vaccination. CDR3 sequence reads: CASSEDRGYEQYF. The CDR3 region has the DNA TGTGCCAGCAGTGAAGACAGGGGCTACGAGCAGTACTTC.